Listed below are T cell receptor beta chains from one sample, sequenced in a study of blood T cell repertoires in COVID-19. Sequenced by immunoSEQ multiplex PCR; TCRdb stores in-frame clones only, minus some. Of under 450,000 clones listed, more than 85% are singletons. The sequenced material came from PBMCs or T cells enriched from blood (not recorded which). All receptors derive from a woman aged 40 to 50 who had been exposed to COVID-19. Each CDR3 is given with its conserved first and last residue. D genes are given only for firm matches. A clone size is listed for some rows: how often the clone was seen (once, few, many), or a class if it is expanded.

clone_size	v_call	j_call	d_call	cdr3_aa	cdr3_nt
NA	TRBV5-1	TRBJ2-5	TRBD1	CASSLGQGYQETQYF	TGCGCCAGCAGCTTGGGACAGGGGTACCAAGAGACCCAGTACTTC
NA	TRBV7-9	TRBJ2-7	NA	CASSLYPGGSSYEQYF	TGTGCCAGCAGCTTATACCCCGGCGGCAGCTCCTACGAGCAGTACTTC
NA	TRBV19	TRBJ1-5	NA	CASSMIVQLLQPQHF	TGTGCCAGTAGTATGATAGTCCAACTTCTACAGCCCCAGCATTTT
few	TRBV2	TRBJ2-1	NA	CAIPGLQSEQFF	TGTGCCATCCCGGGACTCCAGTCGGAGCAGTTCTTC
NA	TRBV7-9	TRBJ2-1	NA	CASSPPVSYNEQFF	TGTGCCAGCAGCCCCCCGGTCTCCTACAATGAGCAGTTCTTC
NA	TRBV18	TRBJ2-1	NA	CASSPPPANEQFF	TGTGCCAGCTCACCCCCCCCCGCGAATGAGCAGTTCTTC
few	TRBV19	TRBJ2-5	NA	CASSMSRITFETQYF	TGTGCCAGTAGTATGAGCAGGATCACCTTTGAGACCCAGTACTTC
NA	TRBV19	TRBJ1-1	NA	CASSGLDSNTEAFF	TGTGCCAGTAGCGGTTTAGACTCTAACACTGAAGCTTTCTTT
NA	TRBV28	TRBJ1-2	TRBD1	CASSLRPTGVYGYTF	TGTGCCAGCAGTCTACGCCCGACAGGGGTCTATGGCTACACCTTC
NA	TRBV19	TRBJ2-1	NA	CASSIKSGQMEQFF	TGTGCCAGTAGTATTAAAAGCGGCCAGATGGAGCAGTTCTTC
NA	TRBV5-4	TRBJ1-5	NA	CASSLRGADQPQHF	TGTGCCAGCAGCTTGAGGGGCGCGGATCAGCCCCAGCATTTT
NA	TRBV30	TRBJ1-6	NA	CAWSVSRPLHF	TGTGCCTGGAGTGTGTCCCGTCCCCTCCACTTT
NA	TRBV5-1	TRBJ2-3	NA	CASSLRSTVGGTDTQYF	TGCGCCAGCAGCTTGAGGAGTACTGTAGGAGGGACAGATACGCAGTATTTT